This TCR beta chain is drawn from a study of T cell changes during pregnancy in multiple sclerosis (dated by TCRdb to 2018 to 2020). Notes on the research overall: Changes in the T cell repertoire over the course of pregnancy were examined in this study in women with multiple sclerosis.

Note on this clone: Its antigen specificity is not known. Per-base quality was not reported, and no clone a single base away is much larger than it.

The germline V end is reduced by 4 bases and the J end by 3 bases; junction bases left unmatched: 8. The CDR3 covers 18 residues, taking in both the cysteine and the phenylalanine. Left in the record is the CDR3 DNA by itself, 54 bases read in frame from the first base. The germline V gene yields SGHAT for CDR1 and FQNNGV for CDR2. Libraries were built with the immunoSEQ multiplex PCR assay. In its TCRdb copy, this immuneACCESS table keeps in-frame sequences only and misses some clones. Where compared with another copy, unresolved V genes explain less than half of these, and the others have no known cause. The sample contains 58,000 or so clones, around 90% of them found a single time. The leading ten clones occupy 0.5% of the sample.

Material: CD4+ T cells from peripheral blood mononuclear cells, obtained in the third trimester of pregnancy. Here the chain combines TRBV11-2 and TRBJ2-1; 14 bases in between match TRBD2. The sequence derives from a female donor with multiple sclerosis, enrolled in a pregnancy study. The encoded CDR3 is CASSSSTSGGAVYNEQFF. The DNA sequence follows: TGTGCCAGCAGCTCGTCGACTAGCGGGGGGGCCGTCTACAATGAGCAGTTCTTC.